Listed here is a single T cell receptor beta chain. Its antigen is unidentified. The entry originates in a study of T-cell reconstitution after alpha-beta-depleted transplantation in children. Study-wide results and caveats: When one year had passed after transplant, most T-cell counts and diversity came from newly produced T cells. For some patients, TCRbeta diversity was high at day 60 because of recipient T cells and thymic progenitors that survived. The origin of alpha-beta T cells about two months after transplant was reportedly several hundred expanded graft clones.

Unique molecular identifiers were built into the TCRbeta library. One entry per CDR3 protein results from TCRdb running MiXCR on the PCR reads. The sample includes 200,000 to 250,000 distinct CDR3 sequences, about a quarter of them seen just once. Per the germline V gene, CDR1 is MNHEY and CDR2 is SVGEGT. The CDR3 runs 11 residues. V was cut by 8 bases and J by 3 bases, with 7 bases left in between. The origin of this receptor is a girl aged 2-10 years with Fanconi anemia, due to receive a stem cell transplant. The sequenced sample was PBMCs, obtained before TCRalphabeta/CD19-depleted stem cell transplant. This chain connects TRBV6-2 or TRBV6-3 to TRBJ1-1, with no clear D. This CDR3 is CASSGYTEAFF. In DNA, the CDR3 is TGTGCCAGCTCGGGGTACACTGAAGCTTTCTTT.